This TCR beta chain was retrieved from a study of T cell responses to AZD1222 COVID-19 vaccine. Generated by immunoSEQ multiplex PCR, the TCRdb table keeps only in-frame clones and is missing some. Found here are some 130,000 clones, approximately 80% of them singletons; the top ten hold roughly 4%. Losses at the gene ends were 2 bases for V and 8 bases for J; bases not matched to a gene: 4. Germline CDR1 is MNHEY and CDR2 is SVGAGI. The CDR3 is 13 amino acids. The receptor was isolated from an adult in good health. J is TRBJ1-1 and V is TRBV6-5, with 8 bases aligning to TRBD1. The sample in question was peripheral blood, obtained on day 0 of AZD1222 vaccination. CDR3 DNA: TGTGCCAGCAGTTACCGGCAGGGGGCGGAAGCTTTCTTT. Translated: CASSYRQGAEAFF.